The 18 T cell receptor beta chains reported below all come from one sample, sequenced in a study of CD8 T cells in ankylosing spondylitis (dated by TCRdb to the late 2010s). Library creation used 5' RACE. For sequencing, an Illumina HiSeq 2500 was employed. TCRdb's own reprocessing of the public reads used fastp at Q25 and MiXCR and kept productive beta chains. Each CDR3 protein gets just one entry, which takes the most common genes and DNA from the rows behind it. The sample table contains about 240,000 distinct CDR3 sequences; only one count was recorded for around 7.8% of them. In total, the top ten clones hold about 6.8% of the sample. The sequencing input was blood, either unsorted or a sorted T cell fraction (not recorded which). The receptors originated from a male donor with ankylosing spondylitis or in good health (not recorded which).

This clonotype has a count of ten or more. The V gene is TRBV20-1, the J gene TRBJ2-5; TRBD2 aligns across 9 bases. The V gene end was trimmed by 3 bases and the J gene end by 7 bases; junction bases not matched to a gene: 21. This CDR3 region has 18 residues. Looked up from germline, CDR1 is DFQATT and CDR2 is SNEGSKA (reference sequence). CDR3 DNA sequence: TGCAGTGCTAGTTCGTGGTTGGCGGGAGGGCCGGAGGGTGGGACCCAGTACTTC. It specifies CSASSWLAGGPEGGTQYF.

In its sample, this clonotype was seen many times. CDR3 residues: CASSVAAGAEPQHF. The CDR3 nucleotides read TGTGCCAGCAGCGTAGCGGCTGGGGCCGAGCCCCAGCATTTT. The chain combines TRBV9 with TRBJ1-5, with D perhaps matching TRBD1 (5 bases). V was pared by 0 bases and J by 8 bases, with 12 bases between. Germline V gene lookup returns CDR1 SGDLS and CDR2 YYNGEE. The CDR3 extends over 14 amino acids.

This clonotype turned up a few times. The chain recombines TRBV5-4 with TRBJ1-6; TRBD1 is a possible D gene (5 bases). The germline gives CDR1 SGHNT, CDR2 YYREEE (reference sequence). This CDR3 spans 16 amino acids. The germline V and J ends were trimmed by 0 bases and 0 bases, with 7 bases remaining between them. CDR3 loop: CASSLGGASYNSPLHF. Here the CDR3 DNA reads TGTGCCAGCAGCTTGGGAGGGGCCTCCTATAATTCACCCCTCCACTTT.

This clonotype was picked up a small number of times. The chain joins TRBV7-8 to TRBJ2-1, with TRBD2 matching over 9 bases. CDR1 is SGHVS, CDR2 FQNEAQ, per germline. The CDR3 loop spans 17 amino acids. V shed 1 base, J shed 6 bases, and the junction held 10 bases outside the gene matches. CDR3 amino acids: CASSLVRAGGPGNEQFF. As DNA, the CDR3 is TGTGCCAGCAGCTTAGTGCGAGCGGGAGGACCTGGCAATGAGCAGTTCTTC.

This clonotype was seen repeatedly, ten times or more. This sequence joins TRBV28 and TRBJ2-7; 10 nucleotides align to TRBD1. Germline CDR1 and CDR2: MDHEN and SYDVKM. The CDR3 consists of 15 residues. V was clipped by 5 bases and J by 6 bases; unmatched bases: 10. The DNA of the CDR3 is TGTGCCAGCAGTAGGACAGGGGGTAGGGAATTCGAGCAGTACTTC. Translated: CASSRTGGREFEQYF.

CDR3 sequence (DNA): TGTGCCAGCAGCGCCTCAACTAATGAAAAACTGTTTTTT. This encodes CASSASTNEKLFF. This chain uses TRBV3-1 with TRBJ1-4; D remains ambiguous. Trimming cost V 5 bases and J 0 bases, with 4 bases left between them. This CDR3 contains 13 residues. The V gene's germline CDR1 is LGHDT and CDR2 YNNKEL (reference sequence). The whole variable domain, remainder taken from reference TRBV3-1 and TRBJ1-4, is DTAVSQTPKYLVTQMGNDKSIKCEQNLGHDTMYWYKQDSKKFLKIMFSYNNKELIINETVPNRFSPKSPDKAHLNLHINSLELGDSAVYFCASSASTNEKLFFGSGTQLSVL.

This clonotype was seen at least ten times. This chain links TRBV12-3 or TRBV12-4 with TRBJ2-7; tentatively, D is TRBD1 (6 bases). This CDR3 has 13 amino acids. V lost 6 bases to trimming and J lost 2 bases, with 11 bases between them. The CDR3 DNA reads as TGTGCCAGCAGGAAAGGGACAACCTACGAGCAGTACTTC. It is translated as CASRKGTTYEQYF.

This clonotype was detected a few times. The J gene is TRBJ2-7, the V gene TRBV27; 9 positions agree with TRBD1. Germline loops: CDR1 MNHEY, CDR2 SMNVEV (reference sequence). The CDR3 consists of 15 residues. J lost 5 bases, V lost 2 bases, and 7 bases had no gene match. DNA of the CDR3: TGTGCCAGCAGTTTAGGGAAGGACAGGGGCCACGAGCAGTACTTC. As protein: CASSLGKDRGHEQYF.

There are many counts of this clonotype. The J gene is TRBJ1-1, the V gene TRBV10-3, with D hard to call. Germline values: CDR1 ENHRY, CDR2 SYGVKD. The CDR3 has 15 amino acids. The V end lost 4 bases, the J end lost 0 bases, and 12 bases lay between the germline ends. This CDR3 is CAISGRAGMNTEAFF. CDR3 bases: TGTGCCATCAGTGGCCGGGCCGGAATGAACACTGAAGCTTTCTTT.

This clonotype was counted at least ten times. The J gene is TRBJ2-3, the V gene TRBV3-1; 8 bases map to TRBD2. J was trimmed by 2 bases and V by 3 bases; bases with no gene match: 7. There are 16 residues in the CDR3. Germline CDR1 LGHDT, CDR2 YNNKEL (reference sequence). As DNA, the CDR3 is TGTGCCAGCAGCCAGAGTAGCGGGGCTTCCACAGATACGCAGTATTTT. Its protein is CASSQSSGASTDTQYF.

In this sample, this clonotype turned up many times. CDR3 protein: CASSLDGGTETQYF. The CDR3 DNA reads as TGTGCCAGCAGCTTGGATGGGGGGACAGAGACCCAGTACTTC. V is TRBV5-6 and J is TRBJ2-5, with a tentative D call TRBD2 (6 bases). Trimming pared 0 bases from V and 4 bases from J, leaving 10 bases between. This CDR3 has 14 residues. Looked up from germline, CDR1 is SGHDT and CDR2 is YYEEEE.

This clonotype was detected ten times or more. The CDR3 bases are TGTGCCACCCGGGGGACAGGATCTTCCTACGAGCAGTACTTC. Translating it yields CATRGTGSSYEQYF. V gene TRBV6-1 combines with J gene TRBJ2-7; 8 positions agree with TRBD1. Looked up from germline, CDR1 is MNHNS and CDR2 is SASEGT. V dropped 10 bases and J dropped 1; count of bases not matched to a gene: 9. The CDR3 sequence is 14 residues long.

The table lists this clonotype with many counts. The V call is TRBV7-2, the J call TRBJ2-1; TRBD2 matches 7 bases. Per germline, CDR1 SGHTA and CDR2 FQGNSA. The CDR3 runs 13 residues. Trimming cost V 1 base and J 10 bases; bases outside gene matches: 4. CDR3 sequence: CASSLGEGFEQFF. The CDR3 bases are TGTGCCAGCAGCTTAGGGGAGGGATTCGAGCAGTTCTTC.

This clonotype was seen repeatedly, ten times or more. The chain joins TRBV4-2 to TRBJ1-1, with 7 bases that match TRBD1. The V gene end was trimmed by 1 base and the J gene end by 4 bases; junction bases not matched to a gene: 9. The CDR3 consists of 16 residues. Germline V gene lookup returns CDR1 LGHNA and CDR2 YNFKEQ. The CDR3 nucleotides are TGTGCCAGCAGCCAAGGGGAGGGGGCTGGCAGCACTGAAGCTTTCTTT. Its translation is CASSQGEGAGSTEAFF.

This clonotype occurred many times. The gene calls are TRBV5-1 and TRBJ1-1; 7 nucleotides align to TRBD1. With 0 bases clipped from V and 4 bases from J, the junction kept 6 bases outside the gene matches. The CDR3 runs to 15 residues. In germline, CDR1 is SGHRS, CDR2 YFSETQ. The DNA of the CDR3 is TGCGCCAGCAGCTTGGCGGAGGGGGCCGGCACTGAAGCTTTCTTT. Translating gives CASSLAEGAGTEAFF.

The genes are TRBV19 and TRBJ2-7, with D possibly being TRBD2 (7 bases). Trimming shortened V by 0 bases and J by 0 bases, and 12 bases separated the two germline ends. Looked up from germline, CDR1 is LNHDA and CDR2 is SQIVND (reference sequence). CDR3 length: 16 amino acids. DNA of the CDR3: TGTGCCAGTAGTATAGAGGGGGGGCCCCTCTCCTACGAGCAGTACTTC. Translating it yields CASSIEGGPLSYEQYF.

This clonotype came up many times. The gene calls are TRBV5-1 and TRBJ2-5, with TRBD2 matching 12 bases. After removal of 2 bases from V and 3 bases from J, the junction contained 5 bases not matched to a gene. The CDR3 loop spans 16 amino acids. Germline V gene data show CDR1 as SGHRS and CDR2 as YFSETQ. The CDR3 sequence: CASSFPSSGREETQYF. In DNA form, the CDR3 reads TGCGCCAGCAGCTTCCCTTCTAGCGGGAGGGAAGAGACCCAGTACTTC.

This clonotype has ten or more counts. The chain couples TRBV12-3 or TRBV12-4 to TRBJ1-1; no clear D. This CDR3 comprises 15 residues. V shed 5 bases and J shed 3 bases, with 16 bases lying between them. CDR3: CASSPRALRHTEAFF. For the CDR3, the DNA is TGTGCCAGCAGTCCTCGGGCCTTAAGGCACACTGAAGCTTTCTTT.